This TCR beta chain was captured in a study of T cells in Graves' hyperthyroidism and ophthalmopathy. It was RNA transcripts that yielded the amplified TCR beta CDR3 regions. In the first-round RT-PCR of the TCR CDR3, the HTBI primer set was used. TCRdb reprocessed the multiplex PCR reads via MiXCR and lists one record per CDR3 protein. The repertoire holds about 350,000 distinct CDR3 sequences, with roughly 14% as singletons. Graves' hyperthyroidism was deemed stable absent ophthalmopathy progression within 18 months. Extraction of PBMCs used approximately 10 ml of fresh peripheral blood. This clonotype was recorded at least ten times. The V gene lost 8 bases and the J gene lost 0 bases, with 18 bases spanning the gap. The CDR3 totals 16 residues.

The TCR sequence derives from a woman in her 30s with Graves' hyperthyroidism. Sequencing input: blood. The V gene is TRBV12-3 or TRBV12-4, the J gene TRBJ2-3; D not resolved. Here the CDR3 reads CASFFGRVPSTDTQYF. The CDR3 nucleotides are TGTGCCAGCTTCTTCGGTAGGGTCCCAAGCACAGATACGCAGTATTTT.